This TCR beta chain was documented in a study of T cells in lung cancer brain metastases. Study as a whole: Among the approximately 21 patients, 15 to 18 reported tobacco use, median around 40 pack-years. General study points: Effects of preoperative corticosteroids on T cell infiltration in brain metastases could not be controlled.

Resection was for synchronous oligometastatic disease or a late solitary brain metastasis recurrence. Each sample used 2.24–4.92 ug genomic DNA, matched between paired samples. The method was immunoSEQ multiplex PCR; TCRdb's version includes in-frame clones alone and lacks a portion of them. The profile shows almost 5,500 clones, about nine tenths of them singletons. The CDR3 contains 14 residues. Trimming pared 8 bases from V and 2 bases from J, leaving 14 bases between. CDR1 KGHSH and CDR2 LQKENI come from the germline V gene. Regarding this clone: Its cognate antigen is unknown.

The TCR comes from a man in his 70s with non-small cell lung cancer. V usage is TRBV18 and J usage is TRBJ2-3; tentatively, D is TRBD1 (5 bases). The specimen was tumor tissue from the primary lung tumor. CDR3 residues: CASTGRVFTDTQYF. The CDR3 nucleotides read TGTGCCAGCACCGGCAGGGTGTTCACAGATACGCAGTATTTT. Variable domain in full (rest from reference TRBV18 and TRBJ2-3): NAGVMQNPRHLVRRRGQEARLRCSPMKGHSHVYWYRQLPEEGLKFMVYLQKENIIDESGMPKERFSAEFPKEGPSILRIQQVVRGDSAAYFCASTGRVFTDTQYFGPGTRLTVL.